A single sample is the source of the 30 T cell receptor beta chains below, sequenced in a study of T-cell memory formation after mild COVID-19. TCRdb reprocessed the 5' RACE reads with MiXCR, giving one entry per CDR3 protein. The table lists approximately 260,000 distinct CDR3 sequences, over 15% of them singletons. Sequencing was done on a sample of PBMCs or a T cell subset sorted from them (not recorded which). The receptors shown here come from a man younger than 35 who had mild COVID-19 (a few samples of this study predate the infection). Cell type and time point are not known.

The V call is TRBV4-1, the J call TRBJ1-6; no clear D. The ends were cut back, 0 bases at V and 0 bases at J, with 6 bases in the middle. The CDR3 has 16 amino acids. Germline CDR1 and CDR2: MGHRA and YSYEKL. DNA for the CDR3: TGCGCCAGCAGCCAAGATGAGTACTCCTATAATTCACCCCTCCACTTT. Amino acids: CASSQDEYSYNSPLHF.

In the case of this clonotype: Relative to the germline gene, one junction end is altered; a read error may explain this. Here the CDR3 reads CASSLAFRDVVCF. The DNA of the CDR3 is TGTGCCAGCAGCTTAGCCTTCCGGGACGTAGTATGCTTC. The chain couples TRBV7-9 to TRBJ2-5; tentatively, D is TRBD1 or TRBD2 (5 bases each). The CDR3 is 13 residues long. CDR1 is SEHNR, CDR2 FQNEAQ, per germline (reference sequence).

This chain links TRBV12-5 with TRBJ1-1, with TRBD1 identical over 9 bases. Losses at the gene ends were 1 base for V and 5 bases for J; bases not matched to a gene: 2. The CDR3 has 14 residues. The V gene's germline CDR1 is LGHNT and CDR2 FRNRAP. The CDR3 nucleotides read TGTGCTAGTGGTTTGGGGACAGGGGTTACTGAAGCTTTCTTT. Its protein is CASGLGTGVTEAFF.

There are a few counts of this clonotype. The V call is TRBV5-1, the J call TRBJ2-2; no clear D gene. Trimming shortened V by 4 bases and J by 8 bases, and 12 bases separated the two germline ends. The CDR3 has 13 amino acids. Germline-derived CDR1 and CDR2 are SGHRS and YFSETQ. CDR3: CASSTRSAGELFF. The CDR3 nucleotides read TGCGCCAGCAGCACCCGGTCCGCGGGGGAGCTGTTTTTT.

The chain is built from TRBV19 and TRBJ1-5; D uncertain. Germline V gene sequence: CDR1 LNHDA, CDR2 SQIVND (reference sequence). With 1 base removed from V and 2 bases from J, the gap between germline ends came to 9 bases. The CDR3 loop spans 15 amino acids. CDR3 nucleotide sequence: TGTGCCAGTAGTATAGTTGGACCGGGCAATCAGCCCCAGCATTTT. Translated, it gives CASSIVGPGNQPQHF.

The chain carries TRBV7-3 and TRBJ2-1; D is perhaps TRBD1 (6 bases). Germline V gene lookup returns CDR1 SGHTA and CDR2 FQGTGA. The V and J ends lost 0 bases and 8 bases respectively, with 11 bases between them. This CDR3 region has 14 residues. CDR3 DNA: TGTGCCAGCAGCTTAACGACATGGGGGCATGAGCAGTTCTTC. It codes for CASSLTTWGHEQFF.

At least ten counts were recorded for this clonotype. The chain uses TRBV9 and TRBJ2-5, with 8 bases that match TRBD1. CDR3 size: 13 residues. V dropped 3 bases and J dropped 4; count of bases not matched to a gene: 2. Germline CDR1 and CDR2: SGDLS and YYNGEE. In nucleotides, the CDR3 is TGTGCCAGCAGCGGGACAGGGCGAGAGACCCAGTACTTC. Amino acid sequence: CASSGTGRETQYF.

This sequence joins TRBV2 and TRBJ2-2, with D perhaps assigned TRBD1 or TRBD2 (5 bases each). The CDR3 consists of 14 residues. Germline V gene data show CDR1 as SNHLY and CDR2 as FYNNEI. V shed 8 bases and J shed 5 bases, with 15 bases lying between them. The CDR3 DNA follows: TGTGCCAGCCGAAGGGACGTGGGGACCGGGGAGCTGTTTTTT. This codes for CASRRDVGTGELFF.

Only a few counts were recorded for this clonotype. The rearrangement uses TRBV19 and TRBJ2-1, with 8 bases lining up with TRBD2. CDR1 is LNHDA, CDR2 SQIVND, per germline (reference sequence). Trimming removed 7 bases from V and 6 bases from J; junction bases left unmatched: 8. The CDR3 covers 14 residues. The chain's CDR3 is CASTTGLDFNEQFF. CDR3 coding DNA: TGTGCCAGTACCACGGGACTAGATTTCAATGAGCAGTTCTTC.

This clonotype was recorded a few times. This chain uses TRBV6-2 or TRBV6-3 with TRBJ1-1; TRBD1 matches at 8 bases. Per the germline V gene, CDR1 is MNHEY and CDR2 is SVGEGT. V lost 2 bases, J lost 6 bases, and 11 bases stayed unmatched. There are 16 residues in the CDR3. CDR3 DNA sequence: TGTGCCAGCAGTTACCCTTACGGACAGGGCCGACCTGAAGCTTTCTTT. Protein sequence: CASSYPYGQGRPEAFF.

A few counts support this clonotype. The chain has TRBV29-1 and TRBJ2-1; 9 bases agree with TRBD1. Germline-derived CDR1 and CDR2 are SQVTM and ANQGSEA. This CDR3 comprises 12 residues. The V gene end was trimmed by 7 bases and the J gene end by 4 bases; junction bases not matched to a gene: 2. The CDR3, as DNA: TGCAGCGCCGGGACAGGGTACAATGAGCAGTTCTTC. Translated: CSAGTGYNEQFF.

CDR3 sequence reads: CATSGDWQETQYF. The CDR3 DNA reads TGTGCCACCAGCGGGGACTGGCAAGAGACCCAGTACTTC. V and J are TRBV15 and TRBJ2-5; a weak D match, TRBD2 (6 bases). Trimming stripped 5 bases from V and 2 bases from J, with 9 bases between. Germline V gene data show CDR1 as LNHNV and CDR2 as YYDKDF (reference sequence). The CDR3 contains 13 residues.

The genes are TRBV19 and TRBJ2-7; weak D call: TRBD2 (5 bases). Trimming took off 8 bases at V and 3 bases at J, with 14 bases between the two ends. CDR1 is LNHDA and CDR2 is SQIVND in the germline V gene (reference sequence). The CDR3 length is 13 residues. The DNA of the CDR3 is TGTGCCAGTGGAGGACCTACGAACTACGAGCAGTACTTC. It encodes CASGGPTNYEQYF.

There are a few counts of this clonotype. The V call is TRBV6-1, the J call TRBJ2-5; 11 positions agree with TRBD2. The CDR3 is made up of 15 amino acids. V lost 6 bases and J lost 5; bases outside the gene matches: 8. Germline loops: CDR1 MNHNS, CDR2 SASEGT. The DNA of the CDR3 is TGTGCCAGCAGGCCCCGTGCTAGCGGGGGGGAGACCCAGTACTTC. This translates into CASRPRASGGETQYF.

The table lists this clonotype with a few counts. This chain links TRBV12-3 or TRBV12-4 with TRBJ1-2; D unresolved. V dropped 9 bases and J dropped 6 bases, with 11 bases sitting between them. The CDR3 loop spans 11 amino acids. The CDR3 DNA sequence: TGTGCCAGTAGCCTCGTCAATGGCTACACCTTC. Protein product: CASSLVNGYTF.

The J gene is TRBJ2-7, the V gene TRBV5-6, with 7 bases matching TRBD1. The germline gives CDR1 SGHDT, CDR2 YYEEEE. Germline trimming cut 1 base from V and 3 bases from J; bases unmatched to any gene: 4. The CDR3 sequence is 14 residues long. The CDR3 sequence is CASSLTGAGYEQYF. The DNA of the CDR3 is TGTGCCAGCAGCTTGACAGGGGCAGGCTACGAGCAGTACTTC.

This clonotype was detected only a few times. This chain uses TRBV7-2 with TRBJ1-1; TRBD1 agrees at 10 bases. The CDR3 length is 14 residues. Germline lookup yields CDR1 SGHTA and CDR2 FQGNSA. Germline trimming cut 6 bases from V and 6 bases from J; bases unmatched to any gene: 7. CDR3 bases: TGTGCCAGCAGAGCCGGGACAGGGGACCCTGAAGCTTTCTTT. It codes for CASRAGTGDPEAFF.

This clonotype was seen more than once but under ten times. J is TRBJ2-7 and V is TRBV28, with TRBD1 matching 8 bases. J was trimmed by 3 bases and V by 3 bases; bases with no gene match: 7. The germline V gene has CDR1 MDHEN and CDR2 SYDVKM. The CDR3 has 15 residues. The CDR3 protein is CASSLRDRHLYEQYV. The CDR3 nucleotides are TGTGCCAGCAGTTTGCGGGACAGGCATCTCTACGAGCAGTACGTC.

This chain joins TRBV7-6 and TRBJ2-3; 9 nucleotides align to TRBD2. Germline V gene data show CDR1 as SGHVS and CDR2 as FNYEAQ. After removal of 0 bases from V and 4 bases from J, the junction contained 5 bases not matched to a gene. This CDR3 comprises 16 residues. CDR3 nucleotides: TGTGCCAGCAGCTTAGCAGCCGGGACTAGCTCAGATACGCAGTATTTT. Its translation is CASSLAAGTSSDTQYF.

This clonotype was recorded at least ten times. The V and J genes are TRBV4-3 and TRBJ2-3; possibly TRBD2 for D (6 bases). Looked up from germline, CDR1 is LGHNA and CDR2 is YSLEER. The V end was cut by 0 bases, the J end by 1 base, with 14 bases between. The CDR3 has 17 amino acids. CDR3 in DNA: TGCGCCAGCAGCCAAGATCCACCCGGCGGGGGCACAGATACGCAGTATTTT. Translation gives CASSQDPPGGGTDTQYF.

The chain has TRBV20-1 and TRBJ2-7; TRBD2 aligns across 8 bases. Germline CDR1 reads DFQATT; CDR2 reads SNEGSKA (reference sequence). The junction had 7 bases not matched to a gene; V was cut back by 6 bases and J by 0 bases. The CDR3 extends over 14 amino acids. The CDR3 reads CSAVSGGRSYEQYF. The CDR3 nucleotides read TGCAGTGCAGTAAGCGGGGGCCGCTCCTACGAGCAGTACTTC.

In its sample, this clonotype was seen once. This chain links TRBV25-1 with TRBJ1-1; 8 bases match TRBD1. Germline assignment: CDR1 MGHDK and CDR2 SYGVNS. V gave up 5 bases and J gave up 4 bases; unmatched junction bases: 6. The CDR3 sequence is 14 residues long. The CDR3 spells CASSRDRGPTEAFF. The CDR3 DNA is TGTGCCAGCAGTAGAGACAGGGGCCCCACTGAAGCTTTCTTT.

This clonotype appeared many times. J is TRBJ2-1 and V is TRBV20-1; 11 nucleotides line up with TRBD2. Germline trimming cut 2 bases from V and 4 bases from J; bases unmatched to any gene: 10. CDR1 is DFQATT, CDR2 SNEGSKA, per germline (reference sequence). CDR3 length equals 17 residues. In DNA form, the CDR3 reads TGCAGTGCTAGATCACTAGCGGGGGATCCACGTTACAATGAGCAGTTCTTC. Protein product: CSARSLAGDPRYNEQFF.

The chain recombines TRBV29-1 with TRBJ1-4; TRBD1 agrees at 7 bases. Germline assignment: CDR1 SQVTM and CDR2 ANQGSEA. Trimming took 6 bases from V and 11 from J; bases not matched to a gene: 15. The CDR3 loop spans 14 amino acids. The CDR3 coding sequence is TGCAGCGTCAGCTATCGGGACAGCAAAGGGAAACTGTTTTTT. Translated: CSVSYRDSKGKLFF.

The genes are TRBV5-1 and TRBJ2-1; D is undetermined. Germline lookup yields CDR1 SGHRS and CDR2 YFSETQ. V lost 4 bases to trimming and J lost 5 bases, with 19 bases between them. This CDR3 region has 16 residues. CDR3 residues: CASSPILAAPNNEQFF. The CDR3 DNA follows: TGCGCCAGCAGCCCGATATTAGCAGCCCCCAACAATGAGCAGTTCTTC. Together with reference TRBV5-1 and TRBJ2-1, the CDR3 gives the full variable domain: KAGVTQTPRYLIKTRGQQVTLSCSPISGHRSVSWYQQTPGQGLQFLFEYFSETQRNKGNFPGRFSGRQFSNSRSEMNVSTLELGDSALYLCASSPILAAPNNEQFFGPGTRLTVL.

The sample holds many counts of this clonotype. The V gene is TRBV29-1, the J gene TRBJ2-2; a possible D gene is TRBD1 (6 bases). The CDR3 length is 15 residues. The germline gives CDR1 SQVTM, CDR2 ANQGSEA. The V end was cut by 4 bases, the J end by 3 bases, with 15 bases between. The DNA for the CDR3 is TGCAGCGTTGTATGGGGGCAGACTCACACCGGGGAGCTGTTTTTT. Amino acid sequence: CSVVWGQTHTGELFF.

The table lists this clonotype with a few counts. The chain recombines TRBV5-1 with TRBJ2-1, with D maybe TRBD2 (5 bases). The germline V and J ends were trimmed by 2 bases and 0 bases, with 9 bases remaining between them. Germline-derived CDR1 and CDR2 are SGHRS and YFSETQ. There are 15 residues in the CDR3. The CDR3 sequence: CASSLSGSSYNEQFF. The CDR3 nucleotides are TGCGCCAGCAGCTTAAGTGGGAGCTCCTACAATGAGCAGTTCTTC.

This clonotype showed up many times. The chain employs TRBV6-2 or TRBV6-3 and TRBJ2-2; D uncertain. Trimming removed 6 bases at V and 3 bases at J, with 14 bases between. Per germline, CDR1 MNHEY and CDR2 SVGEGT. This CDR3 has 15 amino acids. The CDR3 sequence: CASSLLGSDTGELFF. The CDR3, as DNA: TGTGCCAGCAGCCTCCTGGGGTCGGACACCGGGGAGCTGTTTTTT.

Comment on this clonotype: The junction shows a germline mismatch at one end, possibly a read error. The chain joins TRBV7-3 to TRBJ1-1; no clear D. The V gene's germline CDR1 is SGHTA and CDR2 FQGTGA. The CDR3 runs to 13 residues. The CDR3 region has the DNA TGTGCCAGCAGCCCTGGCGGATCTCCGCGGGCTTTATTT. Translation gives CASSPGGSPRALF.

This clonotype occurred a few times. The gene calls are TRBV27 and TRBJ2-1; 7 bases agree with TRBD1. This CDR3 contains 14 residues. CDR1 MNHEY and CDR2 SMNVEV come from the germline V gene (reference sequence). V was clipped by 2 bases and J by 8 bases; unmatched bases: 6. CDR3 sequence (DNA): TGTGCCAGCAGTTTAAGCCTTCAGGGGGATGAGCAGTTCTTC. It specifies CASSLSLQGDEQFF.